A single sample gave rise to the 14 T cell receptor beta chains below, sequenced in a study of blood T cell repertoires in COVID-19. Libraries were prepared by immunoSEQ multiplex PCR; TCRdb keeps only in-frame clonotypes and omits some of them. Of roughly 200,000 clones in the sample, around 89% were seen once. The sequencing input was PBMCs or T cells enriched from blood (not recorded which). These receptors were collected from a young man who had recovered from COVID-19.

The V gene is TRBV7-9, the J gene TRBJ1-2; D possibly corresponds to TRBD1 (6 bases). The ends were cut back, 5 bases at V and 6 bases at J, with 16 bases in the middle. Germline V lookup: CDR1 SEHNR, CDR2 FQNEAQ (reference sequence). This CDR3 has 14 amino acids. CDR3 sequence: CASSPTGIVDGYTF. CDR3 sequence (DNA): TGTGCCAGCAGCCCAACAGGGATCGTGGATGGCTACACCTTC. Drawing the rest from reference TRBV7-9 and TRBJ1-2, the complete variable domain is DTGVSQNPRHKITKRGQNVTFRCDPISEHNRLYWYRQTLGQGPEFLTYFQNEAQLEKSRLLSDRFSAERPKGSFSTLEIQRTEQGDSAMYLCASSPTGIVDGYTFGSGTRLTVV.

The chain employs TRBV6-5 and TRBJ2-7; 7 bases are shared with TRBD1. This CDR3 has 13 residues. With V trimmed by 4 bases and J by 6 bases, 6 bases remained unmatched. Germline lookup yields CDR1 MNHEY and CDR2 SVGAGI. For the CDR3, the DNA is TGTGCCAGCAGTTCATCCAGGGGGATCGAGCAGTACTTC. Its protein is CASSSSRGIEQYF.

J is TRBJ2-3 and V is TRBV7-2; 9 bases align to TRBD1. Germline V gene data show CDR1 as SGHTA and CDR2 as FQGNSA. V lost 1 base and J lost 0; bases outside the gene matches: 5. The CDR3 has 17 residues. CDR3 sequence (DNA): TGTGCCAGCAGCTTAGTTGGGACAGGGATTAGCACAGATACGCAGTATTTT. This encodes CASSLVGTGISTDTQYF.

The rearrangement links TRBV27 to TRBJ2-7, with D perhaps TRBD1 (6 bases). CDR3 length equals 14 residues. Germline V CDR1 and CDR2: MNHEY, SMNVEV (reference sequence). With 5 bases removed from V and 3 bases from J, the gap between germline ends came to 14 bases. CDR3 bases: TGTGCCAGCAGTCGGCGACAGGAGAACTACGAGCAGTACTTC. Its protein is CASSRRQENYEQYF.

The rearrangement uses TRBV23-1 and TRBJ1-5; D unresolved. TRBV23-1 is placed among ORFs of uncertain function. V gave up 0 bases and J gave up 0 bases, with 15 bases separating them. The CDR3 runs to 18 residues. Here the CDR3 DNA reads TGCGCCAGCAGTCAATCGTTGCCCCTACCGAATAGCAATCAGCCCCAGCATTTT. Protein product: CASSQSLPLPNSNQPQHF.

The chain joins TRBV6-5 to TRBJ1-2; possible D gene TRBD1, 5 bases. Trimming removed 6 bases from V and 5 bases from J, with 10 bases in between. This CDR3 contains 12 residues. Germline CDR1 reads MNHEY; CDR2 reads SVGAGI. CDR3 amino acids: CASRMTEYGYTF. The CDR3 DNA is TGTGCCAGCAGAATGACAGAATATGGCTACACCTTC.

The chain uses TRBV12-3 or TRBV12-4 and TRBJ1-2; TRBD1 might be the D (6 bases). CDR3 length: 13 residues. V lost 6 bases, J lost 9 bases, and 17 bases lay in between. As DNA, the CDR3 is TGTGCCAGCAGCCACGACAGGCACTCTCGCTACACCTTC. The encoded protein is CASSHDRHSRYTF.

The V gene is TRBV29-1, the J gene TRBJ2-7; 8 bases match TRBD2. Trimming removed 4 bases from V and 4 bases from J; junction bases left unmatched: 9. This CDR3 has 14 residues. Germline lookup yields CDR1 SQVTM and CDR2 ANQGSEA. CDR3 sequence reads: CSVVSPTSVYEQYF. The CDR3 nucleotides are TGCAGCGTTGTTTCTCCGACTAGCGTATACGAGCAGTACTTC.

The CDR3 nucleotides read TGTGCCAGCAGCATGCAGGGGGCAACTGGAAACACCATATATTTT. Translation gives CASSMQGATGNTIYF. The chain links TRBV5-8 to TRBJ1-3; 8 positions agree with TRBD1. V was pared by 4 bases and J by 2 bases, with 5 bases of the junction left unmatched. Per the germline V gene, CDR1 is SGHTS and CDR2 is YDEGEE. The CDR3 is 15 amino acids.

This chain uses TRBV2 with TRBJ2-7, with D tentatively TRBD1 (6 bases). Trimming stripped 8 bases from V and 2 bases from J, with 10 bases between. The CDR3 runs to 12 residues. CDR1 is SNHLY, CDR2 FYNNEI, per germline. The CDR3 here is CASGQGTYEQYF. The CDR3 DNA sequence: TGTGCCAGCGGGCAGGGGACCTACGAGCAGTACTTC.

This rearrangement joins TRBV9 to TRBJ1-4, with 7 nucleotides matching TRBD1. The CDR3 runs to 16 residues. Trimming cost V 3 bases and J 1 base; bases outside gene matches: 6. The germline gives CDR1 SGDLS, CDR2 YYNGEE. This CDR3 is CASSAQGVETNEKLFF. The CDR3 nucleotides read TGTGCCAGCAGCGCCCAGGGGGTCGAAACTAATGAAAAACTGTTTTTT.

V and J are TRBV30 and TRBJ2-1; TRBD2 aligns across 8 bases. CDR1 and CDR2 (germline): GTSNPN, SVGIG (reference sequence). J was trimmed by 3 bases and V by 7 bases; bases with no gene match: 8. The CDR3 is 14 residues long. The chain's CDR3 is CASERLAGYNEQFF. The CDR3, as DNA: TGTGCCTCAGAAAGGCTAGCGGGCTACAATGAGCAGTTCTTC.

The rearrangement uses TRBV19 and TRBJ2-2, with D unresolved. The V gene's germline CDR1 is LNHDA and CDR2 SQIVND (reference sequence). Trimming stripped 1 base from V and 0 bases from J, with 12 bases between. CDR3 size: 17 residues. CDR3 sequence reads: CASSIGGTVANTGELFF. CDR3 bases: TGTGCCAGTAGTATAGGCGGAACGGTAGCGAACACCGGGGAGCTGTTTTTT.

This clone was detected only a few times. The chain recombines TRBV7-9 with TRBJ1-6; D call uncertain. V shed 3 bases and J shed 5 bases, with 11 bases lying between them. From germline, CDR1 is SEHNR and CDR2 FQNEAQ (reference sequence). The CDR3 sequence is 15 residues long. CDR3: CASSFDPGDNSPLHF. For the CDR3, the DNA is TGTGCCAGCAGCTTCGATCCGGGTGATAATTCACCCCTCCACTTT. Drawing the rest from reference TRBV7-9 and TRBJ1-6, the complete variable domain is DTGVSQNPRHKITKRGQNVTFRCDPISEHNRLYWYRQTLGQGPEFLTYFQNEAQLEKSRLLSDRFSAERPKGSFSTLEIQRTEQGDSAMYLCASSFDPGDNSPLHFGNGTRLTVT.